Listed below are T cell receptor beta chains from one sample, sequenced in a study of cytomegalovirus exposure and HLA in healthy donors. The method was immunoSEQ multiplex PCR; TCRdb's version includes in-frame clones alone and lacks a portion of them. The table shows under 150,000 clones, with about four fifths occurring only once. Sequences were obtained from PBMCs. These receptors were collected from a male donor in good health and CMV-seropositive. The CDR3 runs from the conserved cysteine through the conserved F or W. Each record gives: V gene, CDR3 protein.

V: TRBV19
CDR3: CASSTARTGWNGYTF

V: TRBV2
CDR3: CASSDGGLDSPLHF

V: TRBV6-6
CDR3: CASSSTGGETQYF

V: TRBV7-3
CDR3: CASSMTGGETQYF

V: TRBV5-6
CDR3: CASSLRKLAGVEQFF

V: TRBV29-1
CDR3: CSVQGLFNTEAFF

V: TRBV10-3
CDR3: CAISGGPGVQEATIYF

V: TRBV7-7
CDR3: CASSLAAGTANTGELFF

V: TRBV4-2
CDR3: CASSRGTSGGVADTQYF

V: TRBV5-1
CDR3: CASSLEREADTQYF

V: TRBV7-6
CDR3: CASSSDGTSGREPDYNEQFF

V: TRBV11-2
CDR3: CASSPETGFNSPLHF

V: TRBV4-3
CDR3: CASSQEEGAFDTEAFF

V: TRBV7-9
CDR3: CSSSFALRGRGNQPQHF

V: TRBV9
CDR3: CASSEGQEQDTQYF

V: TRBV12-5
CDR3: CASGTLPRMGEGPLHF

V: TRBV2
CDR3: CASSEGTSPTDTQYF

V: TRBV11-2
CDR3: CASSLGPGVFEQYF

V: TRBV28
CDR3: CASSPGQGGGYTF

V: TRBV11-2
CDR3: CASSLVRGISYNEQFF

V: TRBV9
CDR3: CASSSRRGEQFF

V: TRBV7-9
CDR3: CASSFSLYEQYF

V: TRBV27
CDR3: CASSLSGAYGYTF

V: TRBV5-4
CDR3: CASSPGGSRYEQYF

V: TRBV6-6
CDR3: CASSSLAGNFYNEQFF

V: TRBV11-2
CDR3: CASSRPWDSYNSPLHF

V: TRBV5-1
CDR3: CASSAGQGEATDTQYF

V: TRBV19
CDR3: CASSIGPYQETQYF

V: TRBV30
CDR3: CAWSLGQGAAQPQHF

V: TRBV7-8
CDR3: CASSSVTGVGTEAFF

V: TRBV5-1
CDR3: CASSLGQTTDTQYF

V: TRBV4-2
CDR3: CASSQDASSGANVLTF

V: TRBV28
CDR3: CASSLLSGRGVYEQYF

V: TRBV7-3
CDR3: CASSLASGLSYEQYF

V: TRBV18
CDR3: CASSPLGLAGVYEQYF

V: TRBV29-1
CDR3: CSVARGQSTDTQYF

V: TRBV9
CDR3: CASSVDGRAYNEQFF

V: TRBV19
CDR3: CASSSQGDQPQHF

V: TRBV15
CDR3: CATSSPFTGTVNTEAFF

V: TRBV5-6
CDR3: CASSLAGGQDYGYTF

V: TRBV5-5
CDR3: CASRPTGFHEKLFF

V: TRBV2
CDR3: CASTTTARGERNGYTF

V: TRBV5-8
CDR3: CASSLVGVAYEQYF

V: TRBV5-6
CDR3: CASSILAVEQFF

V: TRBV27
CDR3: CASSLSGGMNTEAFF